This T cell receptor beta chain was identified in a study of yellow fever vaccine responses in identical twins. Whole-study results and caveats: Each twin's T cell response to the vaccine was reported to look partly convergent and partly personalized.

In TCRdb, the RT-PCR reads were re-called with MiXCR into one record per CDR3 protein. The profile shows about 3,600 distinct CDR3 sequences, about 90% of them singletons. There are 11 residues in the CDR3. Germline loops: CDR1 MDHEN, CDR2 SYDVKM. V was shortened by 8 bases and J by 6 bases, with 11 bases between the two germline ends. A remark on this clonotype: Its antigen is as yet unknown.

The receptor comes from a woman aged 18 to 35 who received the yellow fever vaccine. V and J are TRBV28 and TRBJ2-7, with D uncertain. This specimen was T cells from blood (PBMCs), unsorted or a sorted subset (not recorded which), taken before or after yellow fever vaccination (not recorded which). CDR3 amino acids: CASGLQAEQYF. The DNA of the CDR3 is TGTGCCAGCGGGCTGCAAGCCGAGCAGTACTTC.